This is a list of T cell receptor beta chains from one sample in a study of T cells in Graves' hyperthyroidism and ophthalmopathy. TCRdb recomputed calls from the multiplex PCR reads with MiXCR, one row per CDR3 protein. The sample shows fewer than 800,000 distinct CDR3 sequences, less than 20% of them seen only once. The sequenced material came from blood. These receptors were collected from a man younger than 30 with Graves' hyperthyroidism. Each CDR3 is given with its conserved first and last residue. D genes are given only for firm matches. Clone sizes are given selectively: once, few, many, or a class where the clone is expanded.

>many|TRBV9|TRBJ2-7|-
TGTGCCAGCAGCCCAGGCTTCTACGAGCAGTACTTC
CASSPGFYEQYF
>many|TRBV28|TRBJ1-1|TRBD1
TGTGCCAGCAGTCTTGGACAGGGGTCGACTGAAGCTTTCTTT
CASSLGQGSTEAFF
>many|TRBV2|TRBJ1-1|-
TGTGCCAGCAGTCCCGACATCCACACTGAAGCTTTCTTT
CASSPDIHTEAFF
>many|TRBV7-9|TRBJ2-5|TRBD2
TGTGCCAGCAGCTGGAGCGGGGGTGGGGAGACCCAGTACTTC
CASSWSGGGETQYF
>many|TRBV6-1|TRBJ1-2|-
TGTGCCAGCAGTGATGGGCTGCTCAACTATGGCTACACCTTC
CASSDGLLNYGYTF
>many|TRBV29-1|TRBJ2-7|TRBD1
TGCAGCGTCGCGGGACAGGGCTCCTACGAGCAGTACTTC
CSVAGQGSYEQYF
>few|TRBV20-1|TRBJ1-2|-
TGCAGTGCTAGAGACGAAGGAAACCAACCATGGGGCTATGGCTACACCTTC
CSARDEGNQPWGYGYTF
>-|TRBV11-2|TRBJ2-7|TRBD2
TGTGCCAGCAGCTTCGCGATGAGTAGCGGGACATCCTACGAGCAGTACTTC
CASSFAMSSGTSYEQYF
>-|TRBV27|TRBJ2-1|TRBD2
TGTGCCAGCAGTCCTCTAGCGGGAGGAGCCTATGAGCAGTTCTTC
CASSPLAGGAYEQFF
>many|TRBV19|TRBJ2-7|-
TGTGCCAGTAGTATCGGGGGCAGCGGGTACCCCTACGAGCAGTACTTC
CASSIGGSGYPYEQYF
>many|TRBV27|TRBJ2-7|TRBD1
TGTGCCAGCAGTTGGGACAGGGCCTACGAGCAGTACTTC
CASSWDRAYEQYF
>many|TRBV28|TRBJ2-3|-
TGTGCCAGCAGTCTAGCGGGCAGGGGGGAGGATACGCAGTATTTT
CASSLAGRGEDTQYF
>few|TRBV7-6|TRBJ2-3|-
TGTGCCAGCAGCTTCCCAGGGAGGTCCGGGGTTGCAGATACGCAGTATTTT
CASSFPGRSGVADTQYF
>-|TRBV14|TRBJ2-5|TRBD2
TGTGCCAGCAGCCGAGGCGGACTAGCGGTTCCCACGGGGGAGACCCAGTACTTC
CASSRGGLAVPTGETQYF
>-|TRBV10-2|TRBJ2-3|-
TGCGCCAGCAGTGAGTACCCTGATGGGACGCAGTATTTT
CASSEYPDGTQYF
>few|TRBV7-2|TRBJ2-7|-
TGTGCCAGCAGCACCGCGGAGTTCCACGAGCAGTACTTC
CASSTAEFHEQYF
>-|TRBV20-1|TRBJ2-2|TRBD2
TGCAGTGCTAGAGCGTGGGGGGGTTTGGCCGGGGAGCTGTTTTTT
CSARAWGGLAGELFF
>-|TRBV7-3|TRBJ2-1|-
TGTGCCAGCAGCCTTGGGGCTAGCAGTATGAATGAGCAGTTCTTC
CASSLGASSMNEQFF
>few|TRBV19|TRBJ1-2|-
TGTGCCAGTAGGAACCAAGAGGGCGCTAACTATGGCTACACCTTC
CASRNQEGANYGYTF
>-|TRBV6-5|TRBJ2-7|TRBD1
TGTGCCAGCAGTTATCGGACTCAGGGGGCCTACGAGCAGTACTTC
CASSYRTQGAYEQYF
>-|TRBV5-5|TRBJ1-1|-
TGTGCCAGCAGGGGGCCCGGGGACACTGAAGCTTTCTTT
CASRGPGDTEAFF
>few|TRBV20-1|TRBJ1-5|-
TGCAGTGCCGCGCCGGGGGGAGGCCTCGGGCAGCCCCAGCATTTT
CSAAPGGGLGQPQHF
>few|TRBV20-1|TRBJ2-2|TRBD2
TGCAGTGCTAGGCGGACTAGCGACACCGGGGAGCTGTTTTTT
CSARRTSDTGELFF
>many|TRBV20-1|TRBJ2-1|TRBD1
TGCAGTGCCACCCTTCTCCGGGACAGGGGGCGAAATGAGCAGTTCTTC
CSATLLRDRGRNEQFF
>-|TRBV19|TRBJ1-5|-
TGTGCCAGTAGTACCCGACAGGACTATCAGCCCCAGCATTTT
CASSTRQDYQPQHF
>-|TRBV15|TRBJ1-1|-
TGTGCCACCAGCTCCCGCGTGGGGTACACTGAAGCTTTCTTT
CATSSRVGYTEAFF
>many|TRBV12-3/TRBV12-4|TRBJ1-2|-
TGTGCCAGCAGTTTAAGGGGGAAAAGGCCTTATGGCTACACCTTC
CASSLRGKRPYGYTF
>many|TRBV18|TRBJ1-6|TRBD1
TGTGCCAGCTCACCCTCCGGGACAGGGACTTCACCCCTCCACTTT
CASSPSGTGTSPLHF
>-|TRBV20-1|TRBJ2-7|TRBD2
TGCAGTGCTAGTCGGACTAGCGGGAGTTACGAGCAGTACTTC
CSASRTSGSYEQYF
>few|TRBV6-2/TRBV6-3|TRBJ2-3|-
TGTGCCAGCAGTTTCACTTATACTAGCACAGATACGCAGTATTTT
CASSFTYTSTDTQYF
>few|TRBV27|TRBJ2-2|-
TGTGCCAGCAGTTTATCGACTTGGCGGGCCAACACCGGGGAGCTGTTTTTT
CASSLSTWRANTGELFF
>-|TRBV7-9|TRBJ1-3|-
TGTGCCAGCAGCTTAGCACAGGGCCGCTCTGGAAACACCATATATTTT
CASSLAQGRSGNTIYF
>-|TRBV30|TRBJ2-1|TRBD2
TGTGCCTGGAGTGTATTGGCTAGCGGAGCTCCTGGGGAGCAGTTCTTC
CAWSVLASGAPGEQFF
>-|TRBV20-1|TRBJ2-3|-
TGCAGTGCTAGGGCGGCTACCCAGGCTCAGTATTTT
CSARAATQAQYF
>many|TRBV20-1|TRBJ1-1|-
TGCAGTGCTACGCGGCAGGGGCTGGTCACTGAAGCTTTCTTT
CSATRQGLVTEAFF
>many|TRBV7-2|TRBJ2-3|-
TGTGCCAGCAGCGCCGCCGTAGCGCGGAGCACAGATACGCAGTATTTT
CASSAAVARSTDTQYF
>-|TRBV27|TRBJ2-2|-
TGTGCCAGCAGTTTCAGGGGAGGCACCGGGGAGCTGTTTTTT
CASSFRGGTGELFF
>many|TRBV6-5|TRBJ2-3|-
TGTGCCAGCAGTTACCGGAAAAGCACAGATACGCAGTATTTT
CASSYRKSTDTQYF
>-|TRBV6-1|TRBJ2-2|-
TGTGCCAGCGGGGCAGGGCCTACCTCCGGGGAGCTGTTTTTT
CASGAGPTSGELFF
>-|TRBV13|TRBJ1-6|-
TGTGCCAGCAGCTTAACCCAGATCGATAATTCACCCCTCCACTTT
CASSLTQIDNSPLHF
>many|TRBV6-1|TRBJ2-7|-
TGTGCCAGCATCAGCCAAGGGGGCTACGAGCAGTACTTC
CASISQGGYEQYF
>many|TRBV11-2|TRBJ2-5|TRBD2
TGTGCCAGCAGCTTAGGGACTAGCGGGATTTACCAAGAGACCCAGTACTTC
CASSLGTSGIYQETQYF
>-|TRBV28|TRBJ2-1|TRBD2
TGTGCCAGCAGTTTTCGACTGCGGGGGGGCCTAGGGGGCATTTACAATGAGCAGTTCTTC
CASSFRLRGGLGGIYNEQFF
>many|TRBV7-9|TRBJ1-2|-
TGTACCACGAGCCGGGCTAACTATGGCTACACCTTC
CTTSRANYGYTF
>-|TRBV9|TRBJ2-1|-
TGTGCCAGCAGCGTAGCGGGGGACTACAATGAGCAGTTCTTC
CASSVAGDYNEQFF
>-|TRBV28|TRBJ2-7|TRBD1
TGTGCCAGCAGTTTCGACAGGGGGCAAGACGAGACGTACTTC
CASSFDRGQDETYF
>many|TRBV7-8|TRBJ2-3|-
TGTGCCAGCAGCTTATTCGACACAGATACGCAGTATTTT
CASSLFDTDTQYF
>-|TRBV20-1|TRBJ1-5|-
TGCAGTGCGGGTCAGCCCCAGCATTTT
CSAGQPQHF
>few|TRBV6-5|TRBJ1-4|-
TGTGCCAGCAGTTTGCTCCCTCACCCCGAGATGGGGAAACTGTTTTTT
CASSLLPHPEMGKLFF
>many|TRBV11-2|TRBJ2-2|-
TGTGCCAGCAGCTCATATAGTATCACCGGGGAGCTGTTTTTT
CASSSYSITGELFF
>few|TRBV6-1|TRBJ2-7|TRBD1
TGTGCCAGCAGTGAAGCGGGTGAGACAGGGATCACCTACGAGCAGTACTTC
CASSEAGETGITYEQYF
>-|TRBV28|TRBJ2-5|-
TGTGCCAGCAGCGGCCCCCGGGACGGTACCTCCGGGGAGACCCAGTACTTC
CASSGPRDGTSGETQYF
>-|TRBV7-9|TRBJ2-1|TRBD2
TGTGCCGTCAGGAGCGGGAGAGACGGAAATGAGCAGTTCTTC
CAVRSGRDGNEQFF
>many|TRBV5-1|TRBJ2-1|TRBD2
TGCGCCAGCAGCCTCTATAGCGGGAGAAGCTTGTCCTACAATGAGCAGTTCTTC
CASSLYSGRSLSYNEQFF
>many|TRBV12-3/TRBV12-4|TRBJ2-5|TRBD2
TGTGCCAGCAGTTTCATAGCGGGAGAGACCCAGTACTTC
CASSFIAGETQYF